A selection of T cell receptor beta chains follows, all from one sample in a study of cytomegalovirus exposure and HLA in healthy donors. Sequencing was performed with immunoSEQ multiplex PCR; in TCRdb, only in-frame clones are kept and a portion is missing. The top ten clones hold more than 1.5% of a sample with approximately 200,000 clones, about three quarters of them seen once. The sample was PBMCs. The receptors derive from a man aged 18-30 years in good health and CMV-seronegative. CDR3s include the opening cysteine and the closing phenylalanine or tryptophan. Each record gives: D gene, V gene, J gene, clone size, CDR3 DNA, CDR3 protein. D genes are given only for firm matches. A clone size is listed for some rows: how often the clone was seen (once, few, many), or a class if it is expanded.

TRBD2	TRBV29-1	TRBJ2-3	few	TGCAGCGCCCGCGGACTAGCGGGAGGAGCTCTACAAGATACGCAGTATTTT	CSARGLAGGALQDTQYF
.	TRBV9	TRBJ2-1	.	TGTGCCAGCAGCGCCACAGACGGGACCTACAATGAGCAGTTCTTC	CASSATDGTYNEQFF
.	TRBV9	TRBJ1-3	few	TGTGCCAGCAGCGTACTGGACATCTACTCTGGAAACACCATATATTTT	CASSVLDIYSGNTIYF
TRBD1	TRBV25-1	TRBJ2-7	.	TGTGCCAGCAGAAAGACAGGGCCCGGCTACGAGCAGTACTTC	CASRKTGPGYEQYF
TRBD2	TRBV7-8	TRBJ2-1	.	TGTGCCAGCAGCTCAAGGGGACTACCCAAGTCCTACAATGAGCAGTTCTTC	CASSSRGLPKSYNEQFF
TRBD2	TRBV27	TRBJ2-5	few	TGTGCCAGCAGTTCCCACGCGGGACTAGCTTTCCAAGAGACCCAGTACTTC	CASSSHAGLAFQETQYF
TRBD1	TRBV7-9	TRBJ2-7	.	TGTGCCAGCAGCTCATTCGGGACAGGTCCCTACGAGCAGTACTTC	CASSSFGTGPYEQYF
.	TRBV9	TRBJ2-3	few	TGTGCCAGCACCCCCGGGACACCTAGCACAGATACGCAGTATTTT	CASTPGTPSTDTQYF
.	TRBV4-3	TRBJ1-1	.	TGCGCCAGCAGCCAAGGCCCAACAGGGATAACTGAAGCTTTCTTT	CASSQGPTGITEAFF
.	TRBV6-5	TRBJ1-2	few	TGTGCCAGCAGTTACGATCCGGGGGATAACTATGGCTACACCTTC	CASSYDPGDNYGYTF
TRBD2	TRBV10-3	TRBJ2-1	few	TGTGCCATCAGAGGTATTGTAGCGGGAGGGCCTCTGAATGAGCAGTTCTTC	CAIRGIVAGGPLNEQFF
TRBD2	TRBV4-3	TRBJ2-3	.	TGCGCCAGCAGCCAAGAGATAGCGGGGTCTGGCACAGATACGCAGTATTTT	CASSQEIAGSGTDTQYF
.	TRBV7-2	TRBJ2-2	few	TGTGCCAGCAGGTCTCCGAAGGAGGGGGCGCCGAACACCGGGGAGCTGTTTTTT	CASRSPKEGAPNTGELFF
TRBD1	TRBV11-2	TRBJ1-2	few	TGTGCCAGCAGCCATGGACAGGGAGGGGGCTATGGCTACACCTTC	CASSHGQGGGYGYTF
.	TRBV5-1	TRBJ1-1	.	TGCGCCAGCAGCTTGGGTACGGGCACTGAAGCTTTCTTT	CASSLGTGTEAFF